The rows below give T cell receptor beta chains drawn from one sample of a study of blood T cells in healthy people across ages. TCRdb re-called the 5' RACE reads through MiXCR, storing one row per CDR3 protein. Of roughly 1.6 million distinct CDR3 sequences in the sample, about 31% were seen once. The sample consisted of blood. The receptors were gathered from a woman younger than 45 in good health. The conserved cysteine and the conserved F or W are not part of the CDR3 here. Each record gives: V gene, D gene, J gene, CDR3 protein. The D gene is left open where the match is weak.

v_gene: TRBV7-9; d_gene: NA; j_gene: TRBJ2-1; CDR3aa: ASSFWGKDYNEQF
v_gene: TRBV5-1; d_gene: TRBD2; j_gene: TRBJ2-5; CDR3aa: ASSEASGRAETQY
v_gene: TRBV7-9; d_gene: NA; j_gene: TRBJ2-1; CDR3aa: ASSLPDEQF
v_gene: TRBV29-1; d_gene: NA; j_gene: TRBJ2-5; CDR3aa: SVIPTGLEQY
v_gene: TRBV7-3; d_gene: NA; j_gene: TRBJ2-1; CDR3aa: ASSRAGTDYNEQF
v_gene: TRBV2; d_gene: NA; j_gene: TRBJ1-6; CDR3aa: ASRQTGTGSPLH
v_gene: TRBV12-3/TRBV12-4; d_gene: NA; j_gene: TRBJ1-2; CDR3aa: ASSTTGFGYT
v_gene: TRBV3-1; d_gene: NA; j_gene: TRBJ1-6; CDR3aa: ASSHAVIGLGSPLH
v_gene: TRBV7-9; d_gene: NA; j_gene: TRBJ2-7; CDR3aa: AVRDEQY
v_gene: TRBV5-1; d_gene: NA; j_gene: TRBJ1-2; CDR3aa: ASSIRDGYYGYT
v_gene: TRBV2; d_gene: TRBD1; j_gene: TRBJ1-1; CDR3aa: ASSLNPAGQSNTEAF
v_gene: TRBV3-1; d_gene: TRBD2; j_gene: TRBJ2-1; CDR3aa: ASSQDPGGQF
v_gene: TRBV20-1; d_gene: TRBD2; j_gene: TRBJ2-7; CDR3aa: SATLAGTYEQY
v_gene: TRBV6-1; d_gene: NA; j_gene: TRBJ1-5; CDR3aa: ASSEGQISNQPQH
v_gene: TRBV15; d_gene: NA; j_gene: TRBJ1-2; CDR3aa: ATSREGGVYGYT
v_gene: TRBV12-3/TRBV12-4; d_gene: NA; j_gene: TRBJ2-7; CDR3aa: ASSPRDSPPGGYEQY
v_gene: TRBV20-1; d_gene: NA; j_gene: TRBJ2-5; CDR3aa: SAPVGGLRETQY
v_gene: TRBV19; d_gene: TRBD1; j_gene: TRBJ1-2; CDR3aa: ASSVNSGTGDYGYT
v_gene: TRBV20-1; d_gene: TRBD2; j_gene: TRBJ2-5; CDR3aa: SARGHSGGQETQY
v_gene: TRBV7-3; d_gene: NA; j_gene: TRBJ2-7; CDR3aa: ASSSIPSSVHEQY
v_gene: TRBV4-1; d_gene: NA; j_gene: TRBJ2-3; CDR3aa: ASSQDAPIASTDTQY
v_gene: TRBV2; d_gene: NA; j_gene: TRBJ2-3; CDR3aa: VSSGGSGTDTQY
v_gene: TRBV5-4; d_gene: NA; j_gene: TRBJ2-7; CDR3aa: ASSLAHYEQY
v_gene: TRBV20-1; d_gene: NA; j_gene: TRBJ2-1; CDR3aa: SASGQRVHNEQF
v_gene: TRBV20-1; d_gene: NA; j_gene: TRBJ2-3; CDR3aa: SAILAGADTQY
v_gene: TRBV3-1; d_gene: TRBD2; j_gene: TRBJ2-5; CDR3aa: ASNGGRETQY
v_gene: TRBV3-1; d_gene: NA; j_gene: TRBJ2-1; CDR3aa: ASSPDWSSYNEQF
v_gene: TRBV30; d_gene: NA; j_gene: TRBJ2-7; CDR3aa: AWTERYSSYEQY
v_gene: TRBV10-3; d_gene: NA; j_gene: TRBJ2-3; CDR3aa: AIARTETSTDTQY
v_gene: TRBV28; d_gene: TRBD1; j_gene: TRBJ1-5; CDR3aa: ASSTPGGYSNQPQH
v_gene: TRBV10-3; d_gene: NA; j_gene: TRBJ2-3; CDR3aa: AVSAGGTDTQY
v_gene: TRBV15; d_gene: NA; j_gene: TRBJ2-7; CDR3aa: ATSPTALFYEQY
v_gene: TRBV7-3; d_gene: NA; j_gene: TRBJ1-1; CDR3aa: ASSAVINTEAF
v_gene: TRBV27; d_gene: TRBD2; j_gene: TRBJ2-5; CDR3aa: ASRVAGVGETQY
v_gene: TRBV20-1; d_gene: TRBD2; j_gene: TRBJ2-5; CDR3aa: SASLLAGEETQY
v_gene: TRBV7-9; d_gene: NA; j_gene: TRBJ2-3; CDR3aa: ASSLVRARTDTQY
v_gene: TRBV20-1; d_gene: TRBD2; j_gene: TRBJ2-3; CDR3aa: SARDQVGGARTDTQY
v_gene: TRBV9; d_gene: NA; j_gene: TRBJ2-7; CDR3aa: ASSVGPKGGSYEQY
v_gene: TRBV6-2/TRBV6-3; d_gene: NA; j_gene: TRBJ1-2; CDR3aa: AMTEPDSYYGYT
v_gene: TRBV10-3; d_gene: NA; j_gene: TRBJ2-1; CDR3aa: AIREARSSYNEQF
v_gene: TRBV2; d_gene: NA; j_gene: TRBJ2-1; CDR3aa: ASGRRNNEQF
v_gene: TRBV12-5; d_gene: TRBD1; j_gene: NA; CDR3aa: ASGLVSDRGRRAGRPFHEQY
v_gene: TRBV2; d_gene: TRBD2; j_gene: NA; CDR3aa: ASSERGLAGYEQY
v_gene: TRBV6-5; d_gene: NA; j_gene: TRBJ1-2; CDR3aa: ASSFLQEPNYGYT
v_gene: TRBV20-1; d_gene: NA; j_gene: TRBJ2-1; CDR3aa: SASNWELGVRDEQF
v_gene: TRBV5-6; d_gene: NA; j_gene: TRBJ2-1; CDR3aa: ASSLRGGTYNEQF
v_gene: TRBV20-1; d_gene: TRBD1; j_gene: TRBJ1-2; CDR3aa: SARDPGQGGSNYGYT
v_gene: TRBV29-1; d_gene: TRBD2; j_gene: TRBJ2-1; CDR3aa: SVVTSGIDEQF
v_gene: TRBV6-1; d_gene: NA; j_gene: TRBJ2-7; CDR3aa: ASSQGDLGSYEQY
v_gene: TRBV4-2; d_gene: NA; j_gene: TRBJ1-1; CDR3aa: ASSEYTGNTEAF
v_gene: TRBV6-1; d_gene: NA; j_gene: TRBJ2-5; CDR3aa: ASSWSVITRRNEQY